These T cell receptor beta chains were read from a single sample in a study of T cells after yellow fever vaccination. TCRdb called the 5' RACE reads again in MiXCR, with one record for every CDR3 protein. Of 300,000 to 350,000 distinct CDR3 sequences listed, around 3.9% are singletons. The sample was PBMCs, taken 5 days after the yellow fever booster vaccination. These receptors were collected from a man aged 18 to 30 who received the YFV17D yellow fever vaccine. Both conserved end residues are part of each CDR3. A D gene is named only where the DNA matches it firmly. Part of the rows lack a size; the others show once, few, many or a class for expanded clones.

CDR3 protein	CDR3 DNA	V gene	clone size	J gene	D gene
CASSSRRGPLSGRGNSSGANVLTF	TGTGCCAGCAGTTCCCGCAGGGGGCCCCTTTCTGGGCGGGGGAATAGCTCTGGGGCCAACGTCCTGACTTTC	TRBV6-2/TRBV6-3	few	TRBJ2-6	-
CSARSGDTQYF	TGCAGTGCTAGGAGCGGGGATACGCAGTATTTT	TRBV20-1	few	TRBJ2-3	-
CASSAADRGSTEAFF	TGTGCCAGCAGTGCGGCGGACAGGGGGTCCACTGAAGCTTTCTTT	TRBV6-2/TRBV6-3	-	TRBJ1-1	TRBD1
CASSRGTGVGNTEAFF	TGTGCCAGCTCACGTGGGACAGGGGTTGGGAACACTGAAGCTTTCTTT	TRBV18	many	TRBJ1-1	TRBD1
CASTDEGHSSYEQYF	TGTGCCAGCACTGACGAGGGACATAGCTCCTACGAGCAGTACTTC	TRBV6-2/TRBV6-3	few	TRBJ2-7	-
CASSPAAGAGNEKLFF	TGCGCCAGCAGCCCGGCGGCGGGGGCCGGTAATGAAAAACTGTTTTTT	TRBV5-1	many	TRBJ1-4	-
CASSITGGADTQYF	TGTGCCAGCAGCATTACAGGGGGCGCAGATACGCAGTATTTT	TRBV7-3	-	TRBJ2-3	TRBD1
CASSWGLARLETQYF	TGCGCCAGCAGCTGGGGACTAGCGAGGCTAGAGACCCAGTACTTC	TRBV5-1	-	TRBJ2-5	TRBD2
CASSWKGVGRGNQPQHF	TGTGCCAGCAGTTGGAAGGGGGTGGGGAGGGGCAATCAGCCCCAGCATTTT	TRBV12-3/TRBV12-4	few	TRBJ1-5	-
CASSQVRTGPPEQFF	TGCGCCAGCAGCCAAGTCCGGACAGGGCCTCCCGAGCAGTTCTTC	TRBV4-1	few	TRBJ2-1	TRBD1
CASSPRLVPSEQFF	TGTGCCAGCAGCCCGCGACTAGTCCCGAGTGAGCAGTTCTTC	TRBV14	few	TRBJ2-1	-
CASSTLQGSDTQYF	TGTGCCAGCAGTACCCTACAGGGATCCGATACGCAGTATTTT	TRBV28	-	TRBJ2-3	-
CASSLEDRVGDTQYF	TGCGCCAGCAGCTTGGAAGACAGGGTCGGGGATACGCAGTATTTT	TRBV5-1	many	TRBJ2-3	TRBD1
CASSDRQEQFF	TGTGCCAGCAGCGATCGACAGGAGCAGTTCTTC	TRBV9	many	TRBJ2-1	-
CASSPRGISPFADTQYF	TGTGCCAGCAGCCCCAGAGGTATCTCCCCCTTCGCGGATACGCAGTATTTT	TRBV14	-	TRBJ2-3	-
CSVEGMMNTEAFF	TGCAGCGTTGAAGGGATGATGAACACTGAAGCTTTCTTT	TRBV29-1	many	TRBJ1-1	-
CASSVGDSPSSGNTIYF	TGTGCCAGCAGCGTAGGCGACAGCCCGAGCTCTGGAAACACCATATATTTT	TRBV9	-	TRBJ1-3	-
CASSYGTSGGTDTQYF	TGTGCCAGCAGTTACGGGACTAGCGGGGGGACAGATACGCAGTATTTT	TRBV6-6	-	TRBJ2-3	TRBD2
CASSSLDGELFF	TGTGCCAGCAGCTCGTTGGACGGGGAGCTGTTTTTT	TRBV5-4	few	TRBJ2-2	-
CASSLEGPGQGVYGYTF	TGTGCCAGCAGTCTTGAGGGGCCGGGACAGGGAGTATATGGCTACACCTTC	TRBV11-2	many	TRBJ1-2	TRBD1
CSAALAGGPRETQYF	TGCAGTGCTGCCCTAGCGGGGGGGCCCCGGGAGACCCAGTACTTC	TRBV20-1	few	TRBJ2-5	TRBD2
CSASGRSSTDTQYF	TGCAGTGCGTCCGGACGATCTAGCACAGATACGCAGTATTTT	TRBV20-1	many	TRBJ2-3	-
CSASRDSGNTIYF	TGCAGTGCTAGCAGGGATTCTGGAAACACCATATATTTT	TRBV20-1	few	TRBJ1-3	-
CSVGEVGQPQHF	TGCAGCGTTGGGGAGGTTGGTCAGCCCCAGCATTTT	TRBV29-1	many	TRBJ1-5	-
CASSRLAGEISYEQYF	TGTGCCAGCTCACGACTAGCGGGGGAGATCTCCTACGAGCAGTACTTC	TRBV18	-	TRBJ2-7	TRBD2
CASSPDLVGAQYF	TGTGCCAGCAGCCCGGACCTGGTGGGGGCCCAGTACTTC	TRBV28	-	TRBJ2-5	-
CASSLLNRLEAEQFF	TGTGCCAGCAGTTTACTTAACAGACTAGAAGCTGAGCAGTTCTTC	TRBV27	many	TRBJ2-1	-
CASSQGTGTSGGNEQFF	TGTGCCAGCAGCCAGGGAACCGGGACTAGCGGGGGGAATGAGCAGTTCTTC	TRBV3-1	many	TRBJ2-1	TRBD2